Reported below is one T cell receptor beta chain. These data originate in a study of CD8+ T cells in alopecia areata. This sample's treatment: oral pan-JAK inhibitor, 5-10 mg twice daily. From alopecia areata patients, lesional scalp punch biopsies and peripheral blood were collected. Once RNA had been extracted, it was reverse transcribed into cDNA to act as the sequencing template. The table came from immunoSEQ multiplex PCR; TCRdb's copy has only in-frame clones and leaves some out. Among tens of thousands of clones listed, around 42% were seen once. The V gene lost 0 bases and the J gene lost 0 bases, with 9 bases spanning the gap. The CDR3 covers 14 residues. CDR1 and CDR2 from the germline V gene are SQVTM and ANQGSEA.

The source of this sequence is a human donor with alopecia areata. Here the sequenced sample was CD8+ T cells sorted from blood, taken around week 36, from a patient treated with tofacitinib. The chain is built from TRBV29-1 and TRBJ2-7; D gene ambiguous. CDR3 DNA sequence: TGCAGCGTTGAAGATCGGAGACTCTCCTACGAGCAGTACTTC. Amino acids: CSVEDRRLSYEQYF.